Listed here are 26 T cell receptor beta chains from one sample, sequenced in a study of PD-1 blockade in classical Hodgkin lymphoma (dated by TCRdb to 2019 to 2021). Libraries were constructed by the immunoSEQ multiplex PCR assay. TCRdb carries this immuneACCESS record with in-frame sequences only. Its versions omit some clonotypes, under half of them owing to an unresolved V gene in the studies checked, with the rest unexplained. For this sample the table gives around 23,000 clones, of which roughly 84% were detected only once. Under 2% of the sample rests with the top ten. Sample time point, as interpreted from the label and publication: cycle 1 day 1 (C1D1), immediately before nivolumab initiation. Relapse after autologous stem cell transplantation had occurred in all trial patients, and cohorts A, B and C were distinguished by prior brentuximab vedotin exposure. A Miltenyi CD4+ T cell isolation kit was used for magnetic negative selection to purify CD4+ T cells from thawed PBMCs.

This specimen consisted of CD4+ T cells from blood, obtained at baseline. The receptors were sampled from a human donor with classical Hodgkin lymphoma.

The chain uses TRBV7-2 and TRBJ2-2; D possibly corresponds to TRBD2 (5 bases). This CDR3 spans 14 amino acids. Germline V lookup: CDR1 SGHTA, CDR2 FQGNSA. V lost 5 bases, J lost 5 bases, and 12 bases lay in between. This CDR3 reads CASSPRRETGELFF. CDR3 nucleotide sequence: TGTGCCAGCAGCCCTCGACGGGAAACCGGGGAGCTGTTTTTT.

This clone was seen once. The rearrangement links TRBV5-1 to TRBJ2-7, with D perhaps being TRBD1 or TRBD2 (5 bases each). Trimming pared 0 bases from V and 2 bases from J, leaving 12 bases between. CDR1 and CDR2 (germline): SGHRS, YFSETQ. The CDR3 totals 15 residues. CDR3 DNA sequence: TGCGCCAGCAGCTTGGAGGGCCCGGGGCCCTACGAGCAGTACTTC. Amino acid sequence: CASSLEGPGPYEQYF.

This clone was observed a few times. The chain has TRBV7-2 and TRBJ2-2; D unresolved. The CDR3 consists of 12 residues. The V gene's germline CDR1 is SGHTA and CDR2 FQGNSA. V lost 7 bases to trimming and J lost 6 bases, with 9 bases between them. CDR3 coding DNA: TGTGCCAGCACCTACGGCCCCGGGGAGCTGTTTTTT. Translating it yields CASTYGPGELFF.

The chain combines TRBV11-3 with TRBJ2-7; 8 nucleotides agree with TRBD2. The junction had 7 bases not matched to a gene; V was cut back by 5 bases and J by 1 base. Looked up from germline, CDR1 is SGHNT and CDR2 is YENEEA. The CDR3 runs to 15 residues. The CDR3 is CASSRGGYGSYEQYF. CDR3 DNA: TGTGCCAGCAGCCGCGGGGGGTATGGGTCCTACGAGCAGTACTTC. Complete variable domain (other parts from reference TRBV11-3 and TRBJ2-7): EAGVVQSPRYKIIEKKQPVAFWCNPISGHNTLYWYLQNLGQGPELLIRYENEEAVDDSQLPKDRFSAERLKGVDSTLKIQPAELGDSAVYLCASSRGGYGSYEQYFGPGTRLTVT.

The gene calls are TRBV11-1 and TRBJ2-5; maybe TRBD1 (6 bases). This CDR3 is 15 amino acids long. Trimming removed 5 bases from V and 0 bases from J, with 13 bases in between. The germline gives CDR1 SGHAT, CDR2 FQDESV (reference sequence). This CDR3 is CASSPGQLNQETQYF. The CDR3 nucleotides are TGTGCCAGCAGCCCCGGACAGCTAAACCAAGAGACCCAGTACTTC.

This chain uses TRBV28 with TRBJ1-1, with D uncertain. V dropped 0 bases and J dropped 8 bases, with 10 bases sitting between them. CDR1 and CDR2 from the germline V gene are MDHEN and SYDVKM. This CDR3 region has 13 residues. The CDR3 nucleotides are TGTGCCAGCAGTTTATGGGAAGCGGAAGAAGCTTTCTTT. Translated: CASSLWEAEEAFF.

This rearrangement joins TRBV19 to TRBJ1-6; D ambiguous. Germline V gives CDR1 LNHDA, CDR2 SQIVND (reference sequence). Trimming took 3 bases from V and 7 from J, leaving 10 bases between them. This CDR3 is 14 amino acids long. This CDR3 reads CASSMVEFNSPLHF. The CDR3 nucleotides read TGTGCCAGTAGTATGGTAGAGTTCAATTCACCCCTCCACTTT.

The rearrangement joins TRBV11-3 to TRBJ1-2, with D possibly being TRBD1 (6 bases). V lost 2 bases to trimming and J lost 8 bases, with 12 bases between them. CDR3 length equals 13 residues. Germline V CDR1 and CDR2: SGHNT, YENEEA. As DNA, the CDR3 is TGTGCCAGCAGCTTACAGGGGTGGGAAGGCTACACCTTC. This gives the protein CASSLQGWEGYTF.

This clone was detected once. V and J are TRBV10-3 and TRBJ2-2; 9 nucleotides line up with TRBD1. Trimming cost V 1 base and J 7 bases; bases outside gene matches: 10. CDR3 size: 17 residues. CDR1 is ENHRY and CDR2 is SYGVKD in the germline V gene. Here the CDR3 DNA reads TGTGCCATCAGTGAGTTCTTGGGGACAGGGAAAGTCGGGGAGCTGTTTTTT. Amino acids: CAISEFLGTGKVGELFF.

The rearrangement uses TRBV5-4 and TRBJ2-1; D may be TRBD1 (5 bases). With 4 bases removed from V and 8 bases from J, the gap between germline ends came to 16 bases. The CDR3 runs to 14 residues. Germline V lookup: CDR1 SGHNT, CDR2 YYREEE (reference sequence). The CDR3 is CASSAAQGGDEQFF. The CDR3 region has the DNA TGTGCCAGCAGCGCCGCCCAGGGTGGCGATGAGCAGTTCTTC.

This rearrangement joins TRBV2 to TRBJ2-6; possible D gene TRBD1, 6 bases. The CDR3 contains 17 residues. V lost 7 bases, J lost 1 base, and 17 bases lay in between. Per germline, CDR1 SNHLY and CDR2 FYNNEI. CDR3 amino acids: CASNLGQTLSGANVLTF. CDR3 coding DNA: TGTGCCAGCAATTTAGGACAGACGCTATCTGGGGCCAACGTCCTGACTTTC.

The J gene is TRBJ1-1, the V gene TRBV18; 8 bases are a match to TRBD1. The trim removed 1 base at V and 1 base at J, leaving 5 bases unmatched. Germline loops: CDR1 KGHSH, CDR2 LQKENI. The CDR3 consists of 16 residues. CDR3 sequence: CASSPRQQGENTEAFF. The CDR3 DNA follows: TGTGCCAGCTCACCACGTCAACAGGGGGAGAACACTGAAGCTTTCTTT.

V and J are TRBV27 and TRBJ1-2, with unresolved D. The CDR3 contains 15 residues. Looked up from germline, CDR1 is MNHEY and CDR2 is SMNVEV (reference sequence). Trimming took 2 bases from V and 6 from J, leaving 16 bases between them. CDR3 DNA: TGTGCCAGCAGTTTAAAGGCCAGGTTAGCAGATGGCTACACCTTC. This codes for CASSLKARLADGYTF.

The rearrangement links TRBV27 to TRBJ1-5; 7 bases align to TRBD1. Trimming removed 5 bases from V and 5 bases from J; junction bases left unmatched: 12. CDR3 length: 16 residues. The germline V gene encodes CDR1 MNHEY and CDR2 SMNVEV (reference sequence). Written as DNA, the CDR3 is TGTGCCAGCAGTGCGTCCTATCTGGGACAGCATCAGCCCCAGCATTTT. It specifies CASSASYLGQHQPQHF.

The rearrangement joins TRBV28 to TRBJ1-1; 7 nucleotides match TRBD1. From germline, CDR1 is MDHEN and CDR2 SYDVKM. Germline trimming cut 6 bases from V and 6 bases from J; bases unmatched to any gene: 10. The CDR3 consists of 14 residues. The CDR3 bases are TGTGCCAGCAGACCCTCCCGACAGGGCTCTGAAGCTTTCTTT. It translates to CASRPSRQGSEAFF.

This clone occurred a few times. This chain connects TRBV7-3 to TRBJ1-2; D unclear. The CDR3 consists of 13 residues. With 5 bases removed from V and 7 bases from J, the gap between germline ends came to 14 bases. Germline assignment: CDR1 SGHTA and CDR2 FQGTGA. The CDR3 is CASSVDPGGGYTF. In nucleotides, the CDR3 is TGTGCCAGCAGCGTCGACCCCGGAGGTGGCTACACCTTC.

The chain's CDR3 is CATSRDRQAYGYTF. The CDR3 coding sequence is TGTGCCACCAGCAGAGATCGACAGGCCTATGGCTACACCTTC. V is TRBV15 and J is TRBJ1-2; tentative D call: TRBD1 (6 bases). The CDR3 covers 14 residues. Germline values: CDR1 LNHNV, CDR2 YYDKDF (reference sequence). V was trimmed by 0 bases and J by 4 bases, leaving 9 bases between them.

This clone has a single count. V and J are TRBV4-3 and TRBJ1-1; D ambiguous. There are 13 residues in the CDR3. The germline CDR1 and CDR2 sequences are LGHNA and YSLEER. The ends were cut back, 0 bases at V and 11 bases at J, with 13 bases in the middle. The CDR3 protein is CASSQEVGSAAFF. CDR3 nucleotides: TGCGCCAGCAGCCAAGAGGTGGGGTCTGCGGCTTTCTTT.

The gene calls are TRBV2 and TRBJ2-6; no clear D gene. CDR1 SNHLY and CDR2 FYNNEI come from the germline V gene. Trimming cost V 3 bases and J 1 base, with 4 bases left between them. The length of the CDR3 is 14 residues. The CDR3 sequence is CASSERSGANVLTF. CDR3 in DNA: TGTGCCAGCAGTGAGCGGTCTGGGGCCAACGTCCTGACTTTC.

The chain carries TRBV19 and TRBJ2-2; TRBD1 might be the D (6 bases). This CDR3 is built from 15 residues. The V end lost 7 bases, the J end lost 1 base, and 13 bases lay between the germline ends. The germline V gene encodes CDR1 LNHDA and CDR2 SQIVND (reference sequence). Here the CDR3 DNA reads TGTGCCAGTAAAATACAGGGAGTGAACACCGGGGAGCTGTTTTTT. Translated, it gives CASKIQGVNTGELFF.

Only a few counts were recorded for this clone. The chain has TRBV13 and TRBJ2-5; D is unresolved. Germline CDR1 is PRHDT and CDR2 is FYEKMQ (reference sequence). The CDR3 totals 11 residues. V was cut by 2 bases and J by 4 bases, with 2 bases left in between. Here the CDR3 reads CASSLSETQYF. CDR3 sequence (DNA): TGTGCCAGCAGCTTATCAGAGACCCAGTACTTC.

This clone was seen a single time. The chain couples TRBV5-1 to TRBJ2-7; 7 bases agree with TRBD1. CDR3 size: 15 residues. The J segment lost 0 bases and the V segment lost 0 bases, leaving 3 bases of the junction unmatched. Germline lookup yields CDR1 SGHRS and CDR2 YFSETQ. The DNA of the CDR3 is TGCGCCAGCAGCTTGGAGGGGGACAGCTCCTACGAGCAGTACTTC. Its translation: CASSLEGDSSYEQYF.

The chain carries TRBV18 and TRBJ1-4; weak D call: TRBD1 (5 bases). Germline assignment: CDR1 KGHSH and CDR2 LQKENI. This CDR3 is built from 15 residues. V was clipped by 1 base and J by 0 bases, with 6 bases between them. Here the CDR3 DNA reads TGTGCCAGCTCACCACTGGGGGCAACTAATGAAAAACTGTTTTTT. Translation gives CASSPLGATNEKLFF.

Concerning this clone: The sample contains more than one DNA sequence encoding this CDR3. The CDR3 loop is CASSPTSTETQYF. The CDR3 coding sequence is TGCGCCAGCAGCCCGACTAGCACAGAGACCCAGTACTTC. This sequence joins TRBV5-1 and TRBJ2-5; 7 positions agree with TRBD2. Germline values: CDR1 SGHRS, CDR2 YFSETQ. The length of the CDR3 is 13 residues. V gave up 4 bases and J gave up 4 bases; unmatched junction bases: 4.

This clone occurred a few times. The chain employs TRBV29-1 and TRBJ1-1; D remains unclear. Looked up from germline, CDR1 is SQVTM and CDR2 is ANQGSEA. There are 12 residues in the CDR3. V lost 8 bases and J lost 5, with 15 bases in between. CDR3 nucleotides: TGCAGCCTTTTAACTTCGCGGACTGAAGCTTTCTTT. Translation: CSLLTSRTEAFF.

The chain has TRBV6-5 and TRBJ2-5; 9 bases fit TRBD1. The CDR3 spans 13 residues. J was trimmed by 7 bases and V by 5 bases; bases with no gene match: 5. Germline CDR1 and CDR2: MNHEY and SVGAGI. CDR3 coding DNA: TGTGCCAGCAGTCGACAGGGGGACGGGACCCAGTACTTC. Amino acids: CASSRQGDGTQYF.